This T cell receptor (beta chain) comes out of a study of T cell responses to AZD1222 COVID-19 vaccine. Assay: immunoSEQ multiplex PCR; the TCRdb copy retains only in-frame clones and omits some. The repertoire holds 120,000 to 150,000 clones, roughly 90% seen once, with about 1.5% in the top ten. This sequence originates from an adult who received the AZD1222 COVID-19 vaccine. This material consisted of peripheral blood, taken 28 days after the second AZD1222 dose.

The CDR3 DNA follows: TGTGCCTCCGGGGGCACGCCTGGGTCGGGTGAGCAGTTCTTC. Protein sequence: CASGGTPGSGEQFF. This chain uses TRBV19 with TRBJ2-1; D might be TRBD1 or TRBD2, each matching 6 bases. This CDR3 has 14 amino acids. Germline V gene sequence: CDR1 LNHDA, CDR2 SQIVND (reference sequence). The V end lost 11 bases, the J end lost 9 bases, and 23 bases lay between the germline ends.